The 27 T cell receptor beta chains listed next were all sequenced from one sample in a study of T cell changes during pregnancy in multiple sclerosis. Measured with immunoSEQ multiplex PCR; TCRdb has only the in-frame clones, and not every one. Found here are about 66,000 clones, around nine tenths of them singletons; the top ten hold roughly 5%. The sequencing used CD8+ T cells from peripheral blood mononuclear cells, collected before pregnancy. All receptors come from a female donor with multiple sclerosis, enrolled in a pregnancy study.

The chain couples TRBV14 to TRBJ2-1; 10 positions agree with TRBD1. Germline V gives CDR1 SGHDN, CDR2 FVKESK. With V trimmed by 4 bases and J by 7 bases, 1 base remained unmatched. The CDR3 consists of 13 residues. The CDR3 loop is CASSPGQGNEQFF. The CDR3 DNA reads as TGTGCCAGCAGCCCGGGACAGGGGAATGAGCAGTTCTTC.

The chain couples TRBV27 to TRBJ2-2, with D perhaps TRBD1 (6 bases). The length of the CDR3 is 13 residues. Germline CDR1 and CDR2: MNHEY and SMNVEV (reference sequence). Trimming took off 6 bases at V and 6 bases at J, with 11 bases between the two ends. The DNA for the CDR3 is TGTGCCAGCAGGGGACAAGGGGCCGGGGAGCTGTTTTTT. Protein sequence: CASRGQGAGELFF.

The J gene is TRBJ2-5, the V gene TRBV13; tentative D call: TRBD2 (5 bases). Looked up from germline, CDR1 is PRHDT and CDR2 is FYEKMQ (reference sequence). V was clipped by 5 bases and J by 5 bases, with 15 bases between them. The CDR3 runs 14 residues. In DNA, the CDR3 is TGTGCCAGCAGCGACCTCCGGGAAGAGGAGACCCAGTACTTC. Translation gives CASSDLREEETQYF.

The chain links TRBV29-1 to TRBJ2-6; no clear D gene. The germline CDR1 and CDR2 sequences are SQVTM and ANQGSEA. This CDR3 is built from 11 residues. V gave up 3 bases and J gave up 7 bases, with 4 bases separating them. The CDR3 region is CSVDIANVLTF. Here the CDR3 DNA reads TGCAGCGTTGATATCGCCAACGTCCTGACTTTC.

The chain has TRBV19 and TRBJ2-1; the D gene is possibly TRBD2 (6 bases). Deletions cut 3 bases from V and 9 bases from J, with 9 bases between. Germline V CDR1 and CDR2: LNHDA, SQIVND (reference sequence). CDR3 size: 12 residues. CDR3 region: CASSILGGEQFF. CDR3 nucleotide sequence: TGTGCCAGTAGTATTTTGGGAGGTGAGCAGTTCTTC.

The sample holds one count of this clone. The chain carries TRBV27 and TRBJ2-7, with D tentatively TRBD2 (5 bases). The CDR3 sequence is 12 residues long. Trimming pared 5 bases from V and 4 bases from J, leaving 9 bases between. Germline CDR1 and CDR2: MNHEY and SMNVEV (reference sequence). The CDR3 bases are TGTGCCAGCAGTCCGGGGAAGTACGAGCAGTACTTC. This sequence encodes CASSPGKYEQYF.

The chain has TRBV6-6 and TRBJ2-2; TRBD2 agrees at 14 bases. The CDR3 has 15 amino acids. J was trimmed by 13 bases and V by 6 bases; bases with no gene match: 10. Germline CDR1 is MNHNY and CDR2 is SVGAGI (reference sequence). Written as DNA, the CDR3 is TGTGCCAGCAGGTCGGGACTAGCGGGGGCCCCGGGGCTGTTTTTT. This encodes CASRSGLAGAPGLFF.

The chain recombines TRBV5-6 with TRBJ2-1; D gene ambiguous. The germline V gene has CDR1 SGHDT and CDR2 YYEEEE. The V end lost 4 bases, the J end lost 4 bases, and 9 bases lay between the germline ends. This CDR3 is 13 amino acids long. The CDR3 DNA sequence: TGTGCCAGCAGCCCGCGTGTGTACAATGAGCAGTTCTTC. This translates into CASSPRVYNEQFF.

The chain has TRBV5-1 and TRBJ2-2; tentative D call: TRBD1 (5 bases). This CDR3 contains 15 residues. Germline V lookup: CDR1 SGHRS, CDR2 YFSETQ. V lost 0 bases and J 1 base, leaving 7 bases between the germline ends. CDR3 DNA: TGCGCCAGCAGCTTGGAGACAGAGAACACCGGGGAGCTGTTTTTT. It codes for CASSLETENTGELFF.

The CDR3 region has the DNA TGTGCCAGCAGTGACCCCAGGGGGTTATTCAACAATGAGCAGTTCTTC. This encodes CASSDPRGLFNNEQFF. This rearrangement joins TRBV2 to TRBJ2-1; TRBD1 matches at 7 bases. V was clipped by 3 bases and J by 5 bases; unmatched bases: 10. This CDR3 contains 16 residues. Germline V gives CDR1 SNHLY, CDR2 FYNNEI.

Worth noting for this clone: The same CDR3 arises from other DNA sequences in this sample as well. The genes are TRBV9 and TRBJ2-7; 7 nucleotides line up with TRBD2. Trimming removed 2 bases from V and 2 bases from J; junction bases left unmatched: 4. This CDR3 has 14 amino acids. In germline, CDR1 is SGDLS, CDR2 YYNGEE. Here the CDR3 DNA reads TGTGCCAGCAGCGTTGGGGGGGGGACCTACGAGCAGTACTTC. Amino acids: CASSVGGGTYEQYF.

The rearrangement uses TRBV9 and TRBJ2-7; 8 bases are a match to TRBD2. V lost 0 bases, J lost 3 bases, and 5 bases stayed unmatched. This CDR3 contains 15 residues. Germline CDR1 SGDLS, CDR2 YYNGEE. CDR3 residues: CASSVGSGDRYEQYF. CDR3 in DNA: TGTGCCAGCAGCGTAGGTAGCGGGGACCGCTACGAGCAGTACTTC.

The chain uses TRBV6-1 and TRBJ1-2, with no clear D. With 3 bases removed from V and 4 bases from J, the gap between germline ends came to 9 bases. The CDR3 is 13 amino acids. Germline CDR1 and CDR2: MNHNS and SASEGT. CDR3 bases: TGTGCCAGCAGTGATACACCCCTCTATGGCTACACCTTC. It is translated as CASSDTPLYGYTF.

The chain has TRBV29-1 and TRBJ1-2, with D maybe TRBD1 (6 bases). Per the germline V gene, CDR1 is SQVTM and CDR2 is ANQGSEA. This CDR3 region has 12 residues. CDR3 sequence (DNA): TGCAGTCACAGGGTATCAGGGGTTGGCTACACCTTC. Its protein is CSHRVSGVGYTF.

This clone came up once. The chain is built from TRBV19 and TRBJ1-1; the D gene is possibly TRBD1 (5 bases). Germline V gene lookup returns CDR1 LNHDA and CDR2 SQIVND (reference sequence). CDR3 length equals 11 residues. Trimming shortened V by 3 bases and J by 8 bases, and 7 bases separated the two germline ends. The CDR3 spells CASSMWGEAFF. CDR3 in DNA: TGTGCCAGTAGTATGTGGGGCGAAGCTTTCTTT.

This chain uses TRBV9 with TRBJ2-3; TRBD2 matches 7 bases. Germline CDR1 is SGDLS and CDR2 is YYNGEE. J lost 0 bases, V lost 4 bases, and 11 bases had no gene match. The CDR3 runs 17 residues. This chain's CDR3 is CASSFTYGGGSTDTQYF. DNA of the CDR3: TGTGCCAGCAGCTTCACCTATGGGGGGGGGAGCACAGATACGCAGTATTTT.

V is TRBV12-5 and J is TRBJ2-2, with a tentative D call TRBD1 (6 bases). Germline V gene sequence: CDR1 LGHNT, CDR2 FRNRAP. CDR3 length equals 14 residues. Trimming stripped 3 bases from V and 5 bases from J, with 10 bases between. The CDR3 sequence: CASGFSTGTGELFF. CDR3 bases: TGTGCTAGTGGTTTCTCCACAGGGACCGGGGAGCTGTTTTTT.

J is TRBJ2-5 and V is TRBV4-1; 7 nucleotides line up with TRBD1. Germline values: CDR1 MGHRA, CDR2 YSYEKL. J lost 2 bases, V lost 4 bases, and 10 bases had no gene match. The CDR3 sequence is 16 residues long. CDR3 DNA: TGCGCCAGCAGCCCTGGACAGGCGCCAATACAAGAGACCCAGTACTTC. It codes for CASSPGQAPIQETQYF.

The chain joins TRBV19 to TRBJ2-7; D unresolved. Trimming cost V 5 bases and J 2 bases, with 10 bases left between them. Per the germline V gene, CDR1 is LNHDA and CDR2 is SQIVND (reference sequence). The CDR3 is 13 residues long. The CDR3 spells CASSPGATYEQYF. The DNA of the CDR3 is TGTGCCAGTAGTCCCGGTGCCACCTACGAGCAGTACTTC.

The chain carries TRBV4-1 and TRBJ1-2; 10 bases agree with TRBD1. CDR3 length: 12 amino acids. The V gene's germline CDR1 is MGHRA and CDR2 YSYEKL. The V segment lost 10 bases and the J segment 6 bases; nucleotides outside the gene matches: 5. For the CDR3, the DNA is TGCGCCACCCGGGACAGGGGTAATGGCTACACCTTC. Encoded protein: CATRDRGNGYTF.

J is TRBJ1-5 and V is TRBV19; TRBD1 might be the D (5 bases). This CDR3 is 17 amino acids long. The germline V gene encodes CDR1 LNHDA and CDR2 SQIVND (reference sequence). V was trimmed by 4 bases and J by 0 bases, leaving 16 bases between them. DNA of the CDR3: TGTGCCAGTAGTAAGGCACAGGATGGATATAGCAATCAGCCCCAGCATTTT. Translating gives CASSKAQDGYSNQPQHF.

The V and J genes are TRBV4-1 and TRBJ1-1; the D is unclear. This CDR3 region has 13 residues. V shed 1 base and J shed 5 bases, with 8 bases lying between them. Germline V gene sequence: CDR1 MGHRA, CDR2 YSYEKL. CDR3 sequence: CASSQAPYTEAFF. Here the CDR3 DNA reads TGCGCCAGCAGCCAAGCCCCCTATACTGAAGCTTTCTTT.

This clone appeared a single time. The gene calls are TRBV6-5 and TRBJ2-3; 7 bases are a match to TRBD1. CDR1 is MNHEY and CDR2 is SVGAGI in the germline V gene. This CDR3 region has 11 residues. With V trimmed by 9 bases and J by 10 bases, 7 bases remained unmatched. DNA of the CDR3: TGTGCCAGTTCACAGGGGCGGGCGCAGTATTTT. Translation: CASSQGRAQYF.

This clone was seen only once. V gene TRBV19 combines with J gene TRBJ2-1, with D possibly being TRBD2 (5 bases). Germline V gives CDR1 LNHDA, CDR2 SQIVND (reference sequence). Trimming took off 2 bases at V and 2 bases at J, with 10 bases between the two ends. The CDR3 is made up of 15 amino acids. The CDR3 spells CASSISGEPYNEQFF. Here the CDR3 DNA reads TGTGCCAGTAGTATATCCGGGGAACCCTACAATGAGCAGTTCTTC.

This rearrangement joins TRBV13 to TRBJ1-4; 10 bases are a match to TRBD1. J lost 0 bases, V lost 5 bases, and 6 bases had no gene match. The CDR3 runs 17 residues. CDR1 and CDR2 (germline): PRHDT, FYEKMQ (reference sequence). The CDR3 nucleotides read TGTGCCAGCAGCAAAGCGGGACAGGGGCCAACTAATGAAAAACTGTTTTTT. Protein sequence: CASSKAGQGPTNEKLFF. Variable domain in full (rest from reference TRBV13 and TRBJ1-4): AAGVIQSPRHLIKEKRETATLKCYPIPRHDTVYWYQQGPGQDPQFLISFYEKMQSDKGSIPDRFSAQQFSDYHSELNMSSLELGDSALYFCASSKAGQGPTNEKLFFGSGTQLSVL.

The V call is TRBV7-9, the J call TRBJ1-1; D is perhaps TRBD1 (5 bases). Germline V gives CDR1 SEHNR, CDR2 FQNEAQ (reference sequence). The V gene lost 3 bases and the J gene lost 0 bases, with 11 bases spanning the gap. The CDR3 is made up of 15 amino acids. The CDR3 loop reads CASSLVGAVNTEAFF. The CDR3, as DNA: TGTGCCAGCAGCTTGGTAGGGGCAGTGAACACTGAAGCTTTCTTT.

V and J are TRBV2 and TRBJ2-5; D is ambiguous. V shed 3 bases and J shed 3 bases, with 11 bases lying between them. The CDR3 length is 14 residues. CDR1 is SNHLY, CDR2 FYNNEI, per germline. The CDR3 loop reads CASSDVGDEETQYF. CDR3 nucleotides: TGTGCCAGCAGTGACGTCGGAGACGAAGAGACCCAGTACTTC.